The 29 T cell receptor beta chains below come from one sample, sequenced in a study of T cells in Graves' hyperthyroidism and ophthalmopathy (dated by TCRdb to between 2018 and 2021). The library relied on multiplex PCR. This sample was sequenced with an Illumina HiSeq 2000. The TCR beta CDR3 regions were amplified from the RNA transcripts. For the first round of RT-PCR on the TCR CDR3, the HTBI primer set was used together with the Qiagen OneStep RT-PCR kit. TCRdb reprocessed the public reads (quality trimming at Q25 with fastp, clone calling with MiXCR) and kept in-frame beta chains. Rows are combined by CDR3 protein, so each entry shows the most common genes and DNA. In all, the sample holds about 290,000 distinct CDR3 sequences, and 16% of those were seen once. The biggest ten clones account for around 34% of the sample. The sample consisted of blood. Receptors were obtained from a man aged 25-40 years with Graves' hyperthyroidism.

As for this clonotype: A much larger clone lies one base from this, so it may be a read error. This rearrangement joins TRBV11-1 to TRBJ2-2; D perhaps matches TRBD1 (6 bases). Germline V CDR1 and CDR2: SGHAT, FQDESV (reference sequence). The CDR3 consists of 17 residues. The CDR3 DNA sequence: TGTGCCAGCAACTTAATCGGGTGGGGACAGAACACCGGGGAGCTGTTTTTT. As protein: CASNLIGWGQNTGELFF. The complete variable domain, with remaining parts taken from reference TRBV11-1 and TRBJ2-2, reads EAEVAQSPRYKITEKSQAVAFWCDPISGHATLYWYRQILGQGPELLVQFQDESVVDDSQLPKDRFSAERLKGVDSTLKIQPAELGDSAMYLCASNLIGWGQNTGELFFGEGSRLTVL.

The V call is TRBV20-1, the J call TRBJ2-5; D remains ambiguous. V gave up 2 bases and J gave up 1 base, with 8 bases separating them. The CDR3 is made up of 13 amino acids. Germline loops: CDR1 DFQATT, CDR2 SNEGSKA (reference sequence). This chain's CDR3 is CSARRSAQETQYF. CDR3 in DNA: TGCAGTGCTAGACGGAGCGCCCAAGAGACCCAGTACTTC.

A word on this clonotype: The junction shows a germline mismatch at one end, possibly a read error. The chain has TRBV4-1 and TRBJ2-3; possible D gene TRBD1, 5 bases. There are 13 residues in the CDR3. Germline CDR1 is MGHRA and CDR2 is YSYEKL. This CDR3 is CASSQQGTGTQYF. CDR3 nucleotide sequence: TGCGCCAGCAGCCAACAGGGCACAGGTACGCAGTATTTT.

This clonotype came up a few times. The rearrangement uses TRBV9 and TRBJ1-1; no reliable D call. The CDR3 has 13 amino acids. Germline-derived CDR1 and CDR2 are SGDLS and YYNGEE. V gave up 4 bases and J gave up 7 bases, with 14 bases separating them. This chain's CDR3 is CASSQDQTGEAFF. The DNA for the CDR3 is TGTGCCAGCAGCCAGGATCAGACTGGTGAAGCTTTCTTT.

The table lists this clonotype with a few counts. This may come from a read error, since a much larger clone is one base off. V is TRBV5-1 and J is TRBJ1-1; a weak D match, TRBD1 (5 bases). This CDR3 is 14 amino acids long. CDR1 and CDR2 from the germline V gene are SGHRS and YFSETQ. CDR3 loop: CASVLGLGGTEASF. In DNA, the CDR3 is TGCGCCAGCGTCTTGGGGCTCGGAGGCACTGAAGCTTCCTTT.

This clonotype was seen at least ten times. The chain uses TRBV24-1 and TRBJ1-1; D remains ambiguous. Germline CDR1 reads KGHDR; CDR2 reads SFDVKD. CDR3 size: 12 residues. Trimming took 10 bases from V and 1 from J, leaving 9 bases between them. The CDR3 sequence is CATSSENTEAFF. CDR3 DNA sequence: TGTGCCACATCGTCTGAGAACACTGAAGCTTTCTTT.

The V and J genes are TRBV11-2 and TRBJ2-7; possibly TRBD2 for D (7 bases). The CDR3 runs 15 residues. From germline, CDR1 is SGHAT and CDR2 FQNNGV. The V gene lost 4 bases and the J gene lost 5 bases, with 18 bases spanning the gap. CDR3 protein: CASSSLAGAGNEQYF. The CDR3 DNA reads TGTGCCAGCAGCTCCCTGGCGGGGGCCGGGAACGAGCAGTACTTC.

This clonotype was seen ten or more times. The chain has TRBV29-1 and TRBJ2-5; possibly TRBD1 for D (6 bases). The CDR3 totals 15 residues. V was trimmed by 3 bases and J by 4 bases, leaving 18 bases between them. Germline values: CDR1 SQVTM, CDR2 ANQGSEA. CDR3 in DNA: TGCAGCGTTGAGGTGGTAGCAAGGGGGAGAGAGACCCAGTACTTC. Translated, it gives CSVEVVARGRETQYF.

This clonotype occurred many times. CDR3 nucleotides: TGTGCCAGCAGCCCGCCAGGGGTGTCCTCCTACAATGAGCAGTTCTTC. It encodes CASSPPGVSSYNEQFF. This chain joins TRBV12-3 or TRBV12-4 and TRBJ2-1; D might be TRBD1 (6 bases). Between the trimmed V and J ends, which lost 6 bases and 0 bases, there was a span of 15 bases. The CDR3 sequence is 16 residues long.

In its sample, this clonotype was seen many times. The chain joins TRBV7-9 to TRBJ2-1; 11 positions match TRBD2. V lost 10 bases and J lost 7; bases outside the gene matches: 12. The CDR3 loop spans 15 amino acids. In germline, CDR1 is SEHNR, CDR2 FQNEAQ (reference sequence). This CDR3 is CATRGGTSGRNEQFF. The DNA of the CDR3 is TGTGCCACCAGAGGGGGTACTAGCGGGAGAAATGAGCAGTTCTTC.

This clonotype was seen a handful of times. The J gene is TRBJ2-3, the V gene TRBV27, with 8 bases identical to TRBD2. The CDR3 contains 15 residues. Germline V gene data show CDR1 as MNHEY and CDR2 as SMNVEV (reference sequence). Trimming took 8 bases from V and 0 from J; bases not matched to a gene: 7. The CDR3 region is CASLGRGGSTDTQYF. DNA of the CDR3: TGTGCCAGCCTGGGACGGGGGGGAAGCACAGATACGCAGTATTTT.

This clonotype was picked up many times. The chain couples TRBV7-8 to TRBJ2-7, with D hard to call. The length of the CDR3 is 15 residues. V was clipped by 1 base and J by 1 base, with 11 bases between them. From germline, CDR1 is SGHVS and CDR2 FQNEAQ. The CDR3 sequence is CASSLGWLGSYEQYF. For the CDR3, the DNA is TGTGCCAGCAGCTTAGGGTGGCTGGGGTCCTACGAGCAGTACTTC.

In its sample, this clonotype was seen many times. V and J are TRBV12-3 or TRBV12-4 and TRBJ2-2; 11 bases match TRBD2. With 6 bases clipped from V and 7 bases from J, the junction kept 4 bases outside the gene matches. The CDR3 runs to 14 residues. CDR3 bases: TGTGCCAGCAGCAGACTAGCGGGGTACGGGGAGCTGTTTTTT. The encoded protein is CASSRLAGYGELFF.

This clonotype was counted ten times or more. In DNA form, the CDR3 reads TGTGCCAGCACGTCGGGAGGGTACACTGAAGCTTTCTTT. It specifies CASTSGGYTEAFF. The chain has TRBV6-2 or TRBV6-3 and TRBJ1-1; no reliable D call. Looked up from germline, CDR1 is MNHEY and CDR2 is SVGEGT. The germline V and J ends were trimmed by 7 bases and 3 bases, with 12 bases remaining between them. CDR3 length: 13 amino acids.

V and J are TRBV24-1 and TRBJ1-3; D remains unclear. The V gene lost 4 bases and the J gene lost 2 bases, with 5 bases spanning the gap. The CDR3 loop spans 13 amino acids. Germline V CDR1 and CDR2: KGHDR, SFDVKD. The CDR3 coding sequence is TGTGCCACCAGTGAACGCCCTGGAAACACCATATATTTT. Encoded protein: CATSERPGNTIYF.

This chain joins TRBV19 and TRBJ2-1; 7 bases agree with TRBD1. V was clipped by 6 bases and J by 5 bases; unmatched bases: 10. Germline loops: CDR1 LNHDA, CDR2 SQIVND (reference sequence). This CDR3 has 15 amino acids. In DNA, the CDR3 is TGTGCCAGTAGGGGTCAGGGGGAATGGAACAATGAGCAGTTCTTC. Encoded protein: CASRGQGEWNNEQFF.

This sequence joins TRBV28 and TRBJ1-4, with D maybe TRBD1 (6 bases). The CDR3 extends over 17 amino acids. Trimming pared 4 bases from V and 3 bases from J, leaving 18 bases between. Germline V CDR1 and CDR2: MDHEN, SYDVKM. CDR3 sequence: CASSSRRGAVANEKLFF. As DNA, the CDR3 is TGTGCCAGCAGTTCCCGGCGGGGGGCGGTGGCTAATGAAAAACTGTTTTTT. The variable domain in full, completed from reference TRBV28 and TRBJ1-4, reads DVKVTQSSRYLVKRTGEKVFLECVQDMDHENMFWYRQDPGLGLRLIYFSYDVKMKEKGDIPEGYSVSREKKERFSLILESASTNQTSMYLCASSSRRGAVANEKLFFGSGTQLSVL.

This clonotype was detected only a few times. The chain has TRBV14 and TRBJ2-1; TRBD1 might be the D (5 bases). Trimming removed 0 bases at V and 9 bases at J, with 15 bases between. The CDR3 spans 15 residues. The germline gives CDR1 SGHDN, CDR2 FVKESK. This CDR3 is CASSQDRRVGGEQFF. The CDR3 nucleotides read TGTGCCAGCAGCCAAGATCGCAGGGTCGGTGGTGAGCAGTTCTTC.

In this sample, this clonotype turned up a few times. V is TRBV27 and J is TRBJ2-7; D not resolved. CDR3 length: 15 amino acids. Germline-derived CDR1 and CDR2 are MNHEY and SMNVEV (reference sequence). V was cut by 6 bases and J by 7 bases, with 22 bases left in between. CDR3 amino acids: CASSRPGSLLGEQYF. CDR3 DNA sequence: TGTGCCAGCAGCCGGCCGGGTTCACTACTGGGAGAGCAGTACTTC.

In this sample, this clonotype turned up many times. This rearrangement joins TRBV6-1 to TRBJ2-7; no clear D. This CDR3 spans 14 amino acids. Germline V gene sequence: CDR1 MNHNS, CDR2 SASEGT. V shed 2 bases and J shed 4 bases, with 12 bases lying between them. CDR3 in DNA: TGTGCCAGCAGTGAATTGGGCAGTCCGTACGAGCAGTACTTC. It specifies CASSELGSPYEQYF.

This clonotype appeared many times. The CDR3 loop is CASSLELGKNEQYF. For the CDR3, the DNA is TGTGCCAGCAGTTTAGAGCTGGGGAAAAACGAGCAGTACTTC. The rearrangement uses TRBV12-3 or TRBV12-4 and TRBJ2-7; D is ambiguous. This CDR3 contains 14 residues. V was trimmed by 1 base and J by 5 bases, leaving 12 bases between them.

This clonotype was seen repeatedly, ten times or more. The V gene is TRBV12-3 or TRBV12-4, the J gene TRBJ2-1; D is unresolved. V lost 6 bases and J 5 bases, leaving 11 bases between the germline ends. CDR3 length: 13 amino acids. CDR3 bases: TGTGCCAGCAGCCTTCTTAGGGACAATGAGCAGTTCTTC. As protein: CASSLLRDNEQFF.

To note about this clonotype: A read error is possible here, since a much larger clone lies one base away. This likely comes from a read error, as the CDR3 has no conserved phenylalanine or tryptophan at its end. The genes are TRBV20-1 and TRBJ2-1; D gene ambiguous. Trimming stripped 4 bases from V and 7 bases from J, with 8 bases between. This CDR3 spans 11 amino acids. Germline assignment: CDR1 DFQATT and CDR2 SNEGSKA (reference sequence). This CDR3 reads CSAKPWNEQFL. The CDR3 region has the DNA TGCAGTGCTAAGCCTTGGAATGAGCAGTTCCTC.

This clonotype has at least ten counts. This chain uses TRBV6-5 with TRBJ2-2; TRBD1 matches at 8 bases. Germline values: CDR1 MNHEY, CDR2 SVGAGI. CDR3 size: 19 residues. Trimming at V came to 5 bases and at J to 3 bases, leaving 17 bases not matched to a gene. CDR3 residues: CASSNGARGPELDTGELFF. The CDR3, as DNA: TGTGCCAGCAGTAACGGGGCCAGGGGGCCGGAATTGGACACCGGGGAGCTGTTTTTT.

This clonotype was picked up many times. The J gene is TRBJ2-7, the V gene TRBV30; D gene unclear. Trimming cost V 2 bases and J 2 bases, with 10 bases left between them. Germline CDR1 is GTSNPN and CDR2 is SVGIG (reference sequence). This CDR3 has 13 amino acids. The CDR3 loop reads CAWSPPSAYEQYF. DNA of the CDR3: TGTGCCTGGAGTCCCCCGAGCGCCTACGAGCAGTACTTC. Full variable domain (missing parts from reference TRBV30 and TRBJ2-7): SQTIHQWPATLVQPVGSPLSLECTVEGTSNPNLYWYRQAAGRGLQLLFYSVGIGQISSEVPQNLSASRPQDRQFILSSKKLLLSDSGFYLCAWSPPSAYEQYFGPGTRLTVT.

This clonotype has just a few counts. This sequence joins TRBV9 and TRBJ2-1, with D unresolved. The CDR3 loop spans 12 amino acids. V was shortened by 0 bases and J by 8 bases, with 6 bases between the two germline ends. Germline CDR1 and CDR2: SGDLS and YYNGEE. CDR3 protein: CASSVVSYEQFF. Here the CDR3 DNA reads TGTGCCAGCAGCGTAGTTAGCTATGAGCAGTTCTTC.

This clonotype came up a few times. The V call is TRBV20-1, the J call TRBJ2-1; 10 nucleotides align to TRBD2. CDR1 and CDR2 (germline): DFQATT, SNEGSKA (reference sequence). This CDR3 comprises 12 residues. V lost 4 bases and J lost 10; bases outside the gene matches: 4. DNA for the CDR3: TGCAGTGCTATGGGACTAGCGTCCGAGCAGTTCTTC. This translates into CSAMGLASEQFF.

This clonotype appeared many times. The V gene is TRBV20-1, the J gene TRBJ2-1, with TRBD2 matching 13 bases. Trimming at V came to 1 base and at J to 6 bases, leaving 15 bases not matched to a gene. CDR1 and CDR2 from the germline V gene are DFQATT and SNEGSKA (reference sequence). CDR3 length: 19 residues. CDR3 DNA: TGCAGTGCTAGAGCCCTAAGGACTAGCGGGAGCAATTCCCCCAATGAGCAGTTCTTC. It is translated as CSARALRTSGSNSPNEQFF.

This clonotype came up a few times. The chain combines TRBV7-9 with TRBJ2-1; D is unclear. Germline V lookup: CDR1 SEHNR, CDR2 FQNEAQ (reference sequence). V lost 1 base and J 6 bases, leaving 13 bases between the germline ends. CDR3 length: 15 amino acids. CDR3 DNA sequence: TGTGCCAGCAGCTTAGGCCTAGACCTCTCCAATGAGCAGTTCTTC. This translates into CASSLGLDLSNEQFF. Complete variable domain (other parts from reference TRBV7-9 and TRBJ2-1): DTGVSQNPRHKITKRGQNVTFRCDPISEHNRLYWYRQTLGQGPEFLTYFQNEAQLEKSRLLSDRFSAERPKGSFSTLEIQRTEQGDSAMYLCASSLGLDLSNEQFFGPGTRLTVL.